The 30 T cell receptor beta chains given below trace back to one sample, sequenced in a study of T cell responses to AZD1222 COVID-19 vaccine (dated by TCRdb to the early 2020s). In the paper's terms, the time point label means: baseline before first vaccination. The sample's treatment or condition, from its label and the paper: meningococcal conjugate vaccine given as trial control. Libraries were constructed by the immunoSEQ multiplex PCR assay. TCRdb limited this immuneACCESS table to in-frame rearrangements with V and J called. A share of clones is missing; checked studies link under half to unresolved V genes, and the rest is unexplained. Recorded for this sample are 120,000 or so clones; roughly 91% of them occurred a single time. Clones ranked in the top ten supply over 8.5% of the sample. Sequenced here: peripheral blood, sampled on day 0 of MenACWY control vaccination. The receptors derive from an adult in good health.

The chain combines TRBV10-3 with TRBJ1-3, with unresolved D. CDR3 size: 15 residues. V dropped 0 bases and J dropped 2 bases, with 8 bases sitting between them. Germline V gene data show CDR1 as ENHRY and CDR2 as SYGVKD. DNA of the CDR3: TGTGCCATCAGTGAGTCAACCCTAACTGGAAACACCATATATTTT. It encodes CAISESTLTGNTIYF.

This rearrangement joins TRBV7-9 to TRBJ2-5, with D perhaps TRBD2 (6 bases). The germline CDR1 and CDR2 sequences are SEHNR and FQNEAQ (reference sequence). CDR3 length: 15 amino acids. Trimming left V 2 bases short and J 5 bases short, with 15 bases between. The DNA of the CDR3 is TGTGCCAGCAGCTTAAAAGCGGGTTATGGGGAGACCCAGTACTTC. This translates into CASSLKAGYGETQYF.

The chain recombines TRBV6-2 or TRBV6-3 with TRBJ2-5; 11 bases line up with TRBD2. V trimming: 0 bases; J trimming: 4 bases; junction bases outside the gene matches: 7. Germline-derived CDR1 and CDR2 are MNHEY and SVGEGT. CDR3 length: 17 amino acids. CDR3 loop: CASSYSMSLAGGETQYF. Written as DNA, the CDR3 is TGTGCCAGCAGTTACTCGATGAGCCTAGCGGGAGGAGAGACCCAGTACTTC.

This clone appeared once. The chain joins TRBV7-9 to TRBJ2-5; the match to TRBD2 covers 7 bases. J gave up 10 bases and V 2 bases, and 10 bases lay outside the gene matches. This CDR3 is built from 14 residues. Germline V gives CDR1 SEHNR, CDR2 FQNEAQ (reference sequence). The CDR3 sequence is CASSLFALERDQYF. CDR3 sequence (DNA): TGTGCCAGCAGCTTATTCGCATTGGAGCGGGACCAGTACTTC. Based on the CDR3 plus reference TRBV7-9 and TRBJ2-5, the full variable domain is DTGVSQNPRHKITKRGQNVTFRCDPISEHNRLYWYRQTLGQGPEFLTYFQNEAQLEKSRLLSDRFSAERPKGSFSTLEIQRTEQGDSAMYLCASSLFALERDQYFGPGTRLLVL.

This sequence joins TRBV7-7 and TRBJ2-7, with TRBD2 matching 11 bases. V dropped 4 bases and J dropped 6; count of bases not matched to a gene: 5. Germline V gene sequence: CDR1 SSHAT, CDR2 FNYEAQ (reference sequence). The CDR3 sequence is 14 residues long. The CDR3 nucleotides are TGTGCCAGCAGCTCACTAGCGGGAGTCGGCGAGCAGTACTTC. It yields the protein CASSSLAGVGEQYF.

CDR3 in amino acids: CAWSLFPPGPTNYGYTF. The DNA for the CDR3 is TGTGCCTGGAGTTTATTCCCTCCGGGACCAACTAACTATGGCTACACCTTC. The chain has TRBV30 and TRBJ1-2; D may be TRBD1 (5 bases). V was pared by 2 bases and J by 0 bases, with 19 bases between. Germline V gene lookup returns CDR1 GTSNPN and CDR2 SVGIG (reference sequence). The CDR3 sequence is 17 residues long. The variable domain in full, with the rest retrieved from reference TRBV30 and TRBJ1-2, is SQTIHQWPATLVQPVGSPLSLECTVEGTSNPNLYWYRQAAGRGLQLLFYSVGIGQISSEVPQNLSASRPQDRQFILSSKKLLLSDSGFYLCAWSLFPPGPTNYGYTFGSGTRLTVV.

This chain connects TRBV10-3 to TRBJ1-5; maybe TRBD1 (5 bases). Germline assignment: CDR1 ENHRY and CDR2 SYGVKD. The CDR3 loop spans 14 amino acids. Trimming took off 0 bases at V and 6 bases at J, with 9 bases between the two ends. CDR3 sequence: CAISESEGAQPQHF. The DNA for the CDR3 is TGTGCCATCAGTGAGTCGGAAGGGGCTCAGCCCCAGCATTTT.

This clone was detected once. This specimen includes other DNA sequences encoding the same CDR3. The genes are TRBV19 and TRBJ2-5, with unresolved D. The ends were cut back, 1 base at V and 2 bases at J, with 5 bases in the middle. CDR1 is LNHDA, CDR2 SQIVND, per germline (reference sequence). The CDR3 is 13 residues long. CDR3 in amino acids: CASSIGRQETQYF. The CDR3 coding sequence is TGTGCCAGTAGTATAGGGAGACAAGAGACCCAGTACTTC.

This clone showed up just once. This chain joins TRBV9 and TRBJ2-1; TRBD2 aligns across 9 bases. Germline V gives CDR1 SGDLS, CDR2 YYNGEE. The CDR3 runs 16 residues. V was clipped by 0 bases and J by 10 bases; unmatched bases: 11. The CDR3 protein is CASSVDGGRASYEQFF. The CDR3 DNA reads TGTGCCAGCAGCGTAGATGGCGGGAGGGCCTCGTACGAGCAGTTCTTC.

This clone was counted a single time. This rearrangement joins TRBV6-5 to TRBJ1-4; no reliable D call. This CDR3 is 12 amino acids long. The V gene's germline CDR1 is MNHEY and CDR2 SVGAGI. V was cut by 5 bases and J by 8 bases, with 9 bases left in between. CDR3 loop: CASSTEAEKLFF. CDR3 coding DNA: TGTGCCAGCAGTACAGAGGCGGAAAAACTGTTTTTT.

The chain recombines TRBV12-5 with TRBJ2-5; 15 bases align to TRBD2. The length of the CDR3 is 16 residues. Germline CDR1 and CDR2: LGHNT and FRNRAP. After removal of 5 bases from V and 4 bases from J, the junction contained 5 bases not matched to a gene. The CDR3 nucleotides are TGTGCTAGTGGTAACGGACTAGCGGGAGGGCGAGAGACCCAGTACTTC. Its protein product is CASGNGLAGGRETQYF.

Relative to its sample, this clone is medium-sized. The gene calls are TRBV7-9 and TRBJ2-7; D ambiguous. The CDR3 consists of 14 residues. Trimming pared 8 bases from V and 0 bases from J, leaving 14 bases between. CDR1 and CDR2 (germline): SEHNR, FQNEAQ (reference sequence). The CDR3 loop reads CASWAETSSYEQYF. DNA for the CDR3: TGTGCCAGCTGGGCGGAGACCAGCTCCTACGAGCAGTACTTC.

The chain links TRBV11-3 to TRBJ2-1, with D unresolved. CDR1 and CDR2 (germline): SGHNT, YENEEA. The CDR3 totals 17 residues. Between the trimmed V and J ends, which lost 0 bases and 0 bases, there was a span of 12 bases. CDR3 region: CASSLDRWDSSYNEQFF. The DNA for the CDR3 is TGTGCCAGCAGCTTAGATCGGTGGGATAGCTCCTACAATGAGCAGTTCTTC.

The chain recombines TRBV3-1 (or the pseudogene TRBV3-2) with TRBJ2-7; D is undetermined. The germline V gene encodes CDR1 LGHDT and CDR2 YNNKEL (reference sequence). The CDR3 totals 17 residues. V was clipped by 4 bases and J by 4 bases, with 23 bases between them. CDR3 in amino acids: CASSRINRIPPRYEQYF. CDR3 nucleotides: TGTGCCAGCAGCCGTATAAACAGAATACCTCCTAGGTACGAGCAGTACTTC.

The CDR3 DNA reads as TGTGCCAGCAGCTTGATGTGGGGGACTGAAGCTTTCTTT. Protein product: CASSLMWGTEAFF. The chain links TRBV5-6 to TRBJ1-1; D is perhaps TRBD1 (5 bases). This CDR3 has 13 residues. CDR1 and CDR2 (germline): SGHDT, YYEEEE. With 1 base removed from V and 5 bases from J, the gap between germline ends came to 9 bases.

The chain joins TRBV10-3 to TRBJ1-1; TRBD1 aligns across 8 bases. Germline assignment: CDR1 ENHRY and CDR2 SYGVKD. The CDR3 has 14 residues. V trimming: 3 bases; J trimming: 5 bases; junction bases outside the gene matches: 5. CDR3 loop: CAISDQGADTEAFF. Here the CDR3 DNA reads TGTGCCATCAGTGACCAGGGGGCCGATACTGAAGCTTTCTTT.

This rearrangement joins TRBV7-8 to TRBJ1-6; D ambiguous. Trimming took off 1 base at V and 6 bases at J, with 7 bases between the two ends. The germline CDR1 and CDR2 sequences are SGHVS and FQNEAQ. This CDR3 is built from 14 residues. The DNA for the CDR3 is TGTGCCAGCAGCTTAGTACAGCTTAATTCACCCCTCCACTTT. It encodes CASSLVQLNSPLHF.

The chain links TRBV30 to TRBJ1-2; the match to TRBD1 covers 9 bases. Trimming at V came to 2 bases and at J to 8 bases, leaving 6 bases not matched to a gene. Germline V CDR1 and CDR2: GTSNPN, SVGIG (reference sequence). The CDR3 runs 13 residues. The CDR3 sequence: CAWSFPGTGGYTF. As DNA, the CDR3 is TGTGCCTGGAGTTTCCCCGGGACAGGGGGCTACACCTTC. Supplemented by reference TRBV30 and TRBJ1-2, the full variable domain reads SQTIHQWPATLVQPVGSPLSLECTVEGTSNPNLYWYRQAAGRGLQLLFYSVGIGQISSEVPQNLSASRPQDRQFILSSKKLLLSDSGFYLCAWSFPGTGGYTFGSGTRLTVV.

The chain has TRBV9 and TRBJ2-3; D gene ambiguous. This CDR3 comprises 15 residues. CDR1 is SGDLS, CDR2 YYNGEE, per germline. Trimming took 1 base from V and 0 from J, leaving 9 bases between them. The CDR3 sequence: CASSVWGSSTDTQYF. The CDR3 DNA reads as TGTGCCAGCAGCGTATGGGGATCTAGCACAGATACGCAGTATTTT.

This clone was observed a single time. This chain joins TRBV20-1 and TRBJ1-3; D is uncertain. Germline assignment: CDR1 DFQATT and CDR2 SNEGSKA (reference sequence). The CDR3 is 14 amino acids. V was shortened by 3 bases and J by 3 bases, with 12 bases between the two germline ends. The CDR3 DNA reads TGCAGTGCTAGTAACCCAGTGGGTGGAAACACCATATATTTT. This encodes CSASNPVGGNTIYF.

This clone was seen a single time. This chain joins TRBV4-1 and TRBJ1-3; no reliable D call. The CDR3 runs 15 residues. Germline loops: CDR1 MGHRA, CDR2 YSYEKL. The germline V and J ends were trimmed by 1 base and 0 bases, with 7 bases remaining between them. The DNA for the CDR3 is TGCGCCAGCAGCCAAGCTCTGGGCTCTGGAAACACCATATATTTT. The encoded protein is CASSQALGSGNTIYF.

The rearrangement joins TRBV10-3 to TRBJ1-1; 11 bases agree with TRBD1. Germline CDR1 ENHRY, CDR2 SYGVKD. The trim removed 7 bases at V and 4 bases at J, leaving 2 bases unmatched. This CDR3 has 13 amino acids. The CDR3 DNA is TGTGCCATCAAAGGGACAGGGGGCACTGAAGCTTTCTTT. Translating gives CAIKGTGGTEAFF.

This sequence joins TRBV27 and TRBJ1-1; 11 nucleotides match TRBD1. This CDR3 comprises 13 residues. Looked up from germline, CDR1 is MNHEY and CDR2 is SMNVEV (reference sequence). V was clipped by 4 bases and J by 5 bases; unmatched bases: 0. In DNA, the CDR3 is TGTGCCAGCAGTTGGGACAGGGGGACTGAAGCTTTCTTT. This codes for CASSWDRGTEAFF.

This clone was counted once. The CDR3 DNA reads TGTGCCAGCTCCCAACAGGTGAACACTGAAGCTTTCTTT. It codes for CASSQQVNTEAFF. The chain links TRBV18 to TRBJ1-1; a weak D match, TRBD1 (5 bases). The length of the CDR3 is 13 residues. Germline values: CDR1 KGHSH, CDR2 LQKENI. Trimming took off 6 bases at V and 0 bases at J, with 8 bases between the two ends.

CDR3 DNA: TGTGCCAGCAGCCAAGACTACGAGCAGTACTTC. Translation gives CASSQDYEQYF. The chain uses TRBV4-2 and TRBJ2-7; D is unclear. Germline values: CDR1 LGHNA, CDR2 YNFKEQ. The V gene lost 0 bases and the J gene lost 3 bases, with 0 bases spanning the gap. The CDR3 runs 11 residues.

V and J are TRBV6-5 and TRBJ1-2; D ambiguous. The V end was cut by 4 bases, the J end by 0 bases, with 9 bases between. The CDR3 is 14 amino acids. Germline V gene lookup returns CDR1 MNHEY and CDR2 SVGAGI. CDR3 nucleotides: TGTGCCAGCAGTTTGGCCAGTACTAACTATGGCTACACCTTC. Its translation is CASSLASTNYGYTF.

J is TRBJ2-1 and V is TRBV11-2, with D possibly being TRBD2 (5 bases). This CDR3 region has 14 residues. Trimming removed 1 base at V and 6 bases at J, with 10 bases between. Germline-derived CDR1 and CDR2 are SGHAT and FQNNGV. The CDR3 loop reads CASSLALAVNEQFF. CDR3 coding DNA: TGTGCCAGCAGCTTAGCTCTAGCTGTCAATGAGCAGTTCTTC.

This chain links TRBV7-8 with TRBJ1-2, with D possibly TRBD1 on 6 matching bases. The CDR3 runs 15 residues. The ends were cut back, 1 base at V and 0 bases at J, with 9 bases in the middle. CDR1 is SGHVS, CDR2 FQNEAQ, per germline. CDR3 in DNA: TGTGCCAGCAGCTTAGACAGGGCCTCTAACTATGGCTACACCTTC. This encodes CASSLDRASNYGYTF.

This chain uses TRBV10-3 with TRBJ1-2, with D possibly matching TRBD1 (5 bases). Between the trimmed V and J ends, which lost 3 bases and 4 bases, there was a span of 15 bases. The germline V gene has CDR1 ENHRY and CDR2 SYGVKD. This CDR3 is built from 15 residues. This CDR3 reads CAISDLGTASYGYTF. In DNA form, the CDR3 reads TGTGCCATCAGTGATCTTGGGACCGCCAGCTATGGCTACACCTTC.

In this sample, this clone turned up once. The rearrangement links TRBV10-3 to TRBJ2-3; 7 positions agree with TRBD2. The V and J ends lost 7 bases and 4 bases, in that order; junction bases with no gene match: 14. The CDR3 is 16 amino acids. CDR1 is ENHRY, CDR2 SYGVKD, per germline. Written as DNA, the CDR3 is TGTGCCATCACCGCGGGGGTCGGGAATCAAGCAGATACGCAGTATTTT. This sequence encodes CAITAGVGNQADTQYF.